The 14 T cell receptor beta chains given below trace back to one sample, sequenced in a study of vaccination and CD4 T cells after COVID-19. These receptors' antigens are unknown. With the Oncomine TCR Beta short-read assay, DNA from cultured CD4+ T cells was sequenced. TCRdb reprocessed the PCR reads via MiXCR and lists one record per CDR3 protein. The data contain approximately 15,000 distinct CDR3 sequences, 45% to 50% of them singletons. Treatment meaning: roughly ten-day PBMC culture with coronavirus spike peptide pools or control peptides (ViraFEST assay). Sequencing input: CD4+ T cells from blood, cultured in vitro. The source is a human donor who had recovered from COVID-19.

The chain uses TRBV28 and TRBJ2-2; the match to TRBD2 covers 11 bases. Looked up from germline, CDR1 is MDHEN and CDR2 is SYDVKM. The length of the CDR3 is 15 residues. V lost 6 bases and J lost 3; bases outside the gene matches: 3. CDR3 DNA: TGTGCCAGCAGCCCGACTAGCGGGGACACCGGGGAGCTGTTTTTT. It encodes CASSPTSGDTGELFF.

The gene calls are TRBV10-3 and TRBJ1-1; 9 nucleotides line up with TRBD1. Germline V gives CDR1 ENHRY, CDR2 SYGVKD. Losses at the gene ends were 9 bases for V and 1 base for J; bases not matched to a gene: 6. The CDR3 has 14 residues. CDR3 sequence reads: CAIQQGAGNTEAFF. CDR3 DNA sequence: TGTGCCATACAACAGGGGGCTGGGAACACTGAAGCTTTCTTT.

This chain uses TRBV20-1 with TRBJ2-3, with D tentatively TRBD1 (7 bases). Germline loops: CDR1 DFQATT, CDR2 SNEGSKA (reference sequence). The CDR3 is 16 amino acids. V lost 0 bases and J lost 2, with 15 bases in between. The CDR3 protein is CSARESFRGATDTQYF. The CDR3 nucleotides are TGCAGTGCTAGAGAGAGCTTCAGGGGGGCCACAGATACGCAGTATTTT.

CDR3 coding DNA: TGTGCCAGCAGCTTAGACGGACAGGGACTAGCGGGGAAGACAGATACGCAGTATTTT. Amino acids: CASSLDGQGLAGKTDTQYF. This sequence joins TRBV7-2 and TRBJ2-3, with 13 bases identical to TRBD2. Per the germline V gene, CDR1 is SGHTA and CDR2 is FQGNSA. The J segment lost 3 bases and the V segment lost 1 base, leaving 10 bases of the junction unmatched. This CDR3 is 19 amino acids long. Complete variable domain (other parts from reference TRBV7-2 and TRBJ2-3): GAGVSQSPSNKVTEKGKDVELRCDPISGHTALYWYRQSLGQGLEFLIYFQGNSAPDKSGLPSDRFSAERTGGSVSTLTIQRTQQEDSAVYLCASSLDGQGLAGKTDTQYFGPGTRLTVL.

This clonotype has more than one count but fewer than ten. The chain recombines TRBV20-1 with TRBJ1-1; D not certain. The germline gives CDR1 DFQATT, CDR2 SNEGSKA (reference sequence). The CDR3 spans 13 residues. Trimming shortened V by 3 bases and J by 0 bases, and 8 bases separated the two germline ends. CDR3 amino acids: CSASADMNTEAFF. The CDR3, as DNA: TGCAGTGCTAGCGCAGACATGAACACTGAAGCTTTCTTT.

The chain employs TRBV2 and TRBJ2-3; 7 nucleotides line up with TRBD2. The CDR3 covers 18 residues. After removal of 4 bases from V and 2 bases from J, the junction contained 15 bases not matched to a gene. Germline-derived CDR1 and CDR2 are SNHLY and FYNNEI. CDR3 sequence: CASSVTEVAGVLTDTQYF. The CDR3, as DNA: TGTGCCAGCAGTGTCACCGAGGTCGCGGGAGTCCTCACAGATACGCAGTATTTT.

The rearrangement uses TRBV6-5 and TRBJ2-1; a weak D match, TRBD2 (6 bases). Per germline, CDR1 MNHEY and CDR2 SVGAGI. V lost 2 bases to trimming and J lost 7 bases, with 15 bases between them. The CDR3 is made up of 15 amino acids. The DNA of the CDR3 is TGTGCCAGCAGTTACGGAGGGGCTGCCGAGAATGAGCAGTTCTTC. This gives the protein CASSYGGAAENEQFF.

The chain employs TRBV6-1 and TRBJ2-7; either TRBD1 or TRBD2 may fit D (5 bases each). In germline, CDR1 is MNHNS, CDR2 SASEGT. V was pared by 7 bases and J by 6 bases, with 22 bases between. This CDR3 is built from 15 residues. The CDR3: CASKRDQTSAGEQYF. CDR3 bases: TGTGCCAGCAAGAGGGACCAAACGTCCGCTGGCGAGCAGTACTTC.

The V and J genes are TRBV2 and TRBJ2-3; 10 bases match TRBD2. Per the germline V gene, CDR1 is SNHLY and CDR2 is FYNNEI. The CDR3 has 20 residues. J was trimmed by 8 bases and V by 6 bases; bases with no gene match: 26. For the CDR3, the DNA is TGTGCCAGCAGAGAACTCCCCCCGGATAGCGGGAGGCCTACCTTGAGTACGCAGTATTTT. It translates to CASRELPPDSGRPTLSTQYF.

The genes are TRBV18 and TRBJ2-5, with TRBD2 as a possible D gene (5 bases). The germline V and J ends were trimmed by 0 bases and 0 bases, with 14 bases remaining between them. Germline V gene data show CDR1 as KGHSH and CDR2 as LQKENI. The CDR3 totals 17 residues. The CDR3 sequence: CASSPPRGHGYQETQYF. In DNA, the CDR3 is TGTGCCAGCTCACCACCGCGAGGGCACGGGTACCAAGAGACCCAGTACTTC. Full variable domain (rest looked up from reference TRBV18 and TRBJ2-5): NAGVMQNPRHLVRRRGQEARLRCSPMKGHSHVYWYRQLPEEGLKFMVYLQKENIIDESGMPKERFSAEFPKEGPSILRIQQVVRGDSAAYFCASSPPRGHGYQETQYFGPGTRLLVL.

J is TRBJ2-1 and V is TRBV11-2, with D perhaps TRBD2 (5 bases). Germline V gene lookup returns CDR1 SGHAT and CDR2 FQNNGV. V was clipped by 1 base and J by 0 bases, with 13 bases between them. The CDR3 runs to 17 residues. CDR3 sequence reads: CASSLVAGRLSYNEQFF. CDR3 coding DNA: TGTGCCAGCAGCTTAGTGGCGGGCCGACTCTCCTACAATGAGCAGTTCTTC.

The V call is TRBV20-1, the J call TRBJ2-2; the D is unclear. V shed 1 base and J shed 8 bases, with 5 bases lying between them. The CDR3 totals 11 residues. The germline gives CDR1 DFQATT, CDR2 SNEGSKA (reference sequence). The CDR3 loop reads CSARGPGELFF. In DNA form, the CDR3 reads TGCAGTGCTAGAGGACCAGGGGAGCTGTTTTTT.

The chain recombines TRBV25-1 with TRBJ1-5; 7 positions match TRBD1. Germline assignment: CDR1 MGHDK and CDR2 SYGVNS. The trim removed 5 bases at V and 4 bases at J, leaving 11 bases unmatched. The CDR3 is made up of 16 amino acids. Written as DNA, the CDR3 is TGTGCCAGCAGTCCCAGGACAGGACCTCTAAATCAGCCCCAGCATTTT. The encoded protein is CASSPRTGPLNQPQHF.

The chain employs TRBV4-1 and TRBJ1-6; D gene ambiguous. V was clipped by 2 bases and J by 8 bases, with 19 bases between them. The CDR3 totals 17 residues. CDR1 is MGHRA and CDR2 is YSYEKL in the germline V gene. CDR3 DNA: TGCGCCAGCAGCCAAATGCTCAGGAAGGACCGGGATTCACCCCTCCACTTT. Translated: CASSQMLRKDRDSPLHF.